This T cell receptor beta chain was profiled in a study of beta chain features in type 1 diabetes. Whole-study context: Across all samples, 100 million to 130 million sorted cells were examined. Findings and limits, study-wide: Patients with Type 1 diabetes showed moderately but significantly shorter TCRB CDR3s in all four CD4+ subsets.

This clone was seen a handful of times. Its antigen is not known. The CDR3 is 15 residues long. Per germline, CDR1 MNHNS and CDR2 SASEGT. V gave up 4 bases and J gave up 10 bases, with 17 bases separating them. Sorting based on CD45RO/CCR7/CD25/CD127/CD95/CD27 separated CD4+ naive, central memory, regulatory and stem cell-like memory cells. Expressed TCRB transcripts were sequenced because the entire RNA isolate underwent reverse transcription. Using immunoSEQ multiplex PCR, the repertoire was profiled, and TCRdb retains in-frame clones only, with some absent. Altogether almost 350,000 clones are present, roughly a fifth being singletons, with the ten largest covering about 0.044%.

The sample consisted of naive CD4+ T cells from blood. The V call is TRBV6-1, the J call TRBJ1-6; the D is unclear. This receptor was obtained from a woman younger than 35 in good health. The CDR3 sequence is CASSVGGNIISPLHF. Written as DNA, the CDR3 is TGTGCCAGCAGTGTAGGAGGGAATATCATCTCACCCCTCCACTTT.